These T cell receptor beta chains were read from a single sample in a study of OX40 agonist ivuxolimab in advanced cancers. Clones were sequenced by immunoSEQ multiplex PCR, and TCRdb holds only the in-frame ones, with some missing. The sample has approximately 79,000 clones; 86% are singletons. The sequencing used CD4+ or CD8+ T cells sorted from blood, collected in a trial of the OX40 agonist ivuxolimab. Receptors were obtained from an adult with an advanced solid tumor such as melanoma, head and neck, liver or kidney cancer. Each CDR3 is given with its conserved first and last residue. A D gene is named only where the DNA matches it firmly. Where a row states a size, it is once, few, many or the class of an expanded clone; other rows omit it.

V gene	D gene	J gene	clone size	CDR3 DNA	CDR3 protein
TRBV7-2	.	TRBJ1-2	.	TGTGCCAGCAGCCCCCGGACGACCTACCAGGGGGGCTACACCTTC	CASSPRTTYQGGYTF
TRBV7-9	.	TRBJ2-7	.	TGTGCCAGCAGCTTAGCGTCCGAGGCCCCCCACTTC	CASSLASEAPHF
TRBV7-2	.	TRBJ1-1	.	TGTGCCAGCAGCCCGCGAGGGCAGGGGAACACTGAAGCTTTCTTT	CASSPRGQGNTEAFF
TRBV11-3	.	TRBJ1-1	.	TGTGCCAGCATCACGGGGAGGACTGAAGCTTTCTTT	CASITGRTEAFF
TRBV6-1	.	TRBJ1-2	few	TGTGCCAGCAGTGAAGCGAATCCGACAGCCGCTGGCTACACCTTC	CASSEANPTAAGYTF
TRBV7-2	.	TRBJ2-5	.	TGTGCCAGCAGCTTAGTAGGCAGGGTCCAAGAGACCCAGTACTTC	CASSLVGRVQETQYF
TRBV5-1	.	TRBJ2-6	.	TGCGCCAGCAGCTTGGCGACCGGACTGTCTGGGGCCAACGTCCTGACTTTC	CASSLATGLSGANVLTF
TRBV7-2	TRBD1	TRBJ2-7	.	TGTGCCAGCAGCTCGGACAGGGCCTCCTACGAGCAGTACTTC	CASSSDRASYEQYF
TRBV4-2	.	TRBJ2-3	.	TGTGCCAGCAGCCAAGACGGGTCTGGTACGCAGTATTTT	CASSQDGSGTQYF
TRBV12-5	.	TRBJ1-5	.	TGTGCTAGTGGTCGGATTAGCAATCAGCCCCAGCATTTT	CASGRISNQPQHF
TRBV9	TRBD1	TRBJ1-6	.	TGTGCCAGCAGCCTATCGGGACAGGGTGACTCACCCCTCCACTTT	CASSLSGQGDSPLHF
TRBV2	.	TRBJ2-7	.	TGTGCCAGCTCGAGCCCCTACGAGCAGTACTTC	CASSSPYEQYF
TRBV29-1	.	TRBJ2-2	.	TGCAGCGGGGGGTCTACGAACACCGGGGAGCTGTTTTTT	CSGGSTNTGELFF
TRBV6-5	.	TRBJ1-5	.	TGTGCCAGCAGGAAACCAGGAGATCAGCCCCAGCATTTT	CASRKPGDQPQHF
TRBV14	TRBD2	TRBJ2-1	.	TGTGCCAGCTGCGAGGTAGCGGGATCCTACAATGAGCAGTTCTTC	CASCEVAGSYNEQFF
TRBV5-1	TRBD2	TRBJ2-2	.	TGCGCCAGCAGCTCCATGACTAGCGGGGATCGCGGGGAGCTGTTTTTT	CASSSMTSGDRGELFF
TRBV2	.	TRBJ1-2	.	TGTGCCAGCAGAGAAAGGTGGCAGGGCTGGGGCTACACCTTC	CASRERWQGWGYTF
TRBV18	.	TRBJ1-1	.	TGTGCCAGCTCACCTAAACGAAGGACTGAAGCTTTCTTT	CASSPKRRTEAFF
TRBV9	.	TRBJ2-3	.	TGTGCCAGCAGCGTTAGAGGCGCCGGAGATACGCAGTATTTT	CASSVRGAGDTQYF
TRBV2	TRBD1	TRBJ1-2	.	TGTGCCAGCAGTGGCGGCAATAAACAGGGGGCAGGAGGCTACACCTTC	CASSGGNKQGAGGYTF
TRBV5-1	TRBD2	TRBJ2-7	.	TGCGCCAGCAGCTTGCTGGTGGGGGGGGCCTACGAGCAGTACTTC	CASSLLVGGAYEQYF
TRBV2	.	TRBJ1-1	.	TGTGCCAGCAGATGGGATGGCTTCAGGACTGAAGCTTTCTTT	CASRWDGFRTEAFF
TRBV6-5	TRBD1	TRBJ2-2	.	TGTGCCAGCAGGGGACAGGGGAGGGGCGGGGAGCTGTTTTTT	CASRGQGRGGELFF
TRBV11-1	.	TRBJ2-5	.	TGTGCCAGCAGCTTAGTAGGGGGATCCGGGCAAGAGACCCAGTACTTC	CASSLVGGSGQETQYF
TRBV7-2	.	TRBJ2-5	.	TGTGCCAGCAGGAGCAGGGGCCAAGAGACCCAGTACTTC	CASRSRGQETQYF
TRBV18	.	TRBJ2-5	.	TGTGCCAGCTCACCAAACGCCCAAGAGACCCAGTACTTC	CASSPNAQETQYF
TRBV6-1	.	TRBJ1-2	.	TGTGCCAGCAGTGAAGTGTTGAAACTTAACTATGGCTACACCTTC	CASSEVLKLNYGYTF
TRBV11-3	.	TRBJ2-7	once	TGTGCCAGCAGCTCCTCCCCCTACGAGCAGTACTTC	CASSSSPYEQYF
TRBV15	.	TRBJ2-3	.	TGTGCCACCAGCAGTTACACCGGGACTAGCACAGATACGCAGTATTTT	CATSSYTGTSTDTQYF
TRBV25-1	.	TRBJ1-4	few	TGTGCCAGCAGTGAATTTATGCCAGGATGGGATGAAAAACTGTTTTTT	CASSEFMPGWDEKLFF
TRBV18	TRBD1	TRBJ2-7	.	TGTGCCAGCTCACCGACAGGGAACTACGAGCAGTACTTC	CASSPTGNYEQYF